Shown below are 20 T cell receptor beta chains from a single sample sequenced in a study of T-cell memory formation after mild COVID-19. In TCRdb, the 5' RACE reads were re-called with MiXCR into one record per CDR3 protein. The data show around 250,000 distinct CDR3 sequences, roughly 17% seen once. Sequencing was carried out using PBMCs or a T cell subset sorted from them (not recorded which). These receptors were obtained from a young man who had mild COVID-19 (a few samples of this study predate the infection). Cell type and time point are not known.

This clonotype has just a few counts. The chain combines TRBV11-2 with TRBJ2-5, with no clear D. The CDR3 extends over 14 amino acids. Trimming left V 5 bases short and J 5 bases short, with 15 bases between. Germline values: CDR1 SGHAT, CDR2 FQNNGV. DNA for the CDR3: TGTGCCAGCAGCCTCATCATGGAAAGGGAGACCCAGTACTTC. Protein: CASSLIMERETQYF.

The CDR3 region has the DNA TGTGCCAGCAGCCAAGTGCTCGGACAGGGGCCCGAGCAGTACGTC. Its protein product is CASSQVLGQGPEQYV. V and J are TRBV14 and TRBJ2-7, with 9 positions matching TRBD1. Germline trimming cut 1 base from V and 6 bases from J; bases unmatched to any gene: 7. Germline CDR1 SGHDN, CDR2 FVKESK. The CDR3 has 15 residues.

There are a few counts of this clonotype. CDR3 sequence reads: CALPHGGRDGGASYNEQFF. The DNA of the CDR3 is TGTGCCCTTCCCCACGGGGGGCGCGACGGCGGGGCTTCCTACAATGAGCAGTTCTTC. The rearrangement uses TRBV7-9 and TRBJ2-1, with D maybe TRBD2 (7 bases). Germline V gene sequence: CDR1 SEHNR, CDR2 FQNEAQ (reference sequence). V shed 11 bases and J shed 1 base, with 30 bases lying between them. CDR3 length equals 19 residues.

This clonotype showed up just a few times. The gene calls are TRBV27 and TRBJ2-7; D not resolved. The CDR3 contains 14 residues. The V and J ends lost 0 bases and 4 bases respectively, with 10 bases between them. CDR1 is MNHEY and CDR2 is SMNVEV in the germline V gene (reference sequence). CDR3 amino acids: CASSLSPDPYEQYF. The CDR3 DNA follows: TGTGCCAGCAGTTTATCGCCGGATCCGTACGAGCAGTACTTC.

This clonotype was found a few times. This chain connects TRBV20-1 to TRBJ1-2; D possibly corresponds to TRBD1 (5 bases). CDR1 is DFQATT and CDR2 is SNEGSKA in the germline V gene (reference sequence). The CDR3 sequence is 13 residues long. V was cut by 6 bases and J by 5 bases, with 16 bases left in between. CDR3 sequence: CSAGGGAAYGYTF. CDR3 sequence (DNA): TGCAGTGCAGGAGGCGGGGCAGCATATGGCTACACCTTC.

In its sample, this clonotype was seen a few times. In nucleotides, the CDR3 is TGTGCCAGCAGCCAAGGGGGGACTAGCACAGATACGCAGTATTTT. Protein product: CASSQGGTSTDTQYF. This chain connects TRBV4-2 to TRBJ2-3; D is perhaps TRBD2 (6 bases). The V gene lost 1 base and the J gene lost 0 bases, with 8 bases spanning the gap. The CDR3 has 15 residues. Germline values: CDR1 LGHNA, CDR2 YNFKEQ.

V gene TRBV6-2 or TRBV6-3 combines with J gene TRBJ2-3, with no clear D. This CDR3 has 15 residues. Trimming removed 3 bases at V and 4 bases at J, with 14 bases between. Germline V lookup: CDR1 MNHEY, CDR2 SVGEGT. CDR3 sequence (DNA): TGTGCCAGCAGTTATGATTTGATTCTGCCAGATACGCAGTATTTT. This gives the protein CASSYDLILPDTQYF.

The chain uses TRBV7-3 and TRBJ2-2, with TRBD1 matching over 7 bases. Per the germline V gene, CDR1 is SGHTA and CDR2 is FQGTGA. The CDR3 extends over 17 amino acids. After removal of 5 bases from V and 6 bases from J, the junction contained 15 bases not matched to a gene. The CDR3 sequence is CASSPTPGQPTAGELFF. The CDR3 coding sequence is TGTGCCAGCAGCCCGACCCCGGGACAGCCGACCGCCGGGGAGCTGTTTTTT.

This clonotype was seen more than once but under ten times. V usage is TRBV2 and J usage is TRBJ2-1, with TRBD2 matching over 9 bases. This CDR3 contains 15 residues. Per germline, CDR1 SNHLY and CDR2 FYNNEI. V shed 7 bases, J shed 4 bases, and the junction held 8 bases outside the gene matches. The CDR3 DNA reads as TGTGCCAGCAAATACCTAGCGGGATATTACAATGAGCAGTTCTTC. It translates to CASKYLAGYYNEQFF. Variable domain in full (rest from reference TRBV2 and TRBJ2-1): EPEVTQTPSHQVTQMGQEVILRCVPISNHLYFYWYRQILGQKVEFLVSFYNNEISEKSEIFDDQFSVERPDGSNFTLKIRSTKLEDSAMYFCASKYLAGYYNEQFFGPGTRLTVL.

The chain links TRBV7-2 to TRBJ2-5, with TRBD1 as a possible D gene (5 bases). The CDR3 has 14 amino acids. Germline V gene data show CDR1 as SGHTA and CDR2 as FQGNSA. V dropped 1 base and J dropped 4 bases, with 10 bases sitting between them. The CDR3 spells CASSLVGGAETQYF. In nucleotides, the CDR3 is TGTGCCAGCAGCTTAGTCGGTGGGGCAGAGACCCAGTACTTC.

This chain uses TRBV15 with TRBJ2-7; D is unclear. This CDR3 has 13 residues. Looked up from germline, CDR1 is LNHNV and CDR2 is YYDKDF (reference sequence). Trimming left V 0 bases short and J 3 bases short, with 6 bases between. The CDR3 DNA is TGTGCCACCAGCAGAGATCTCCTCTACGAGCAGTACGTC. Its protein product is CATSRDLLYEQYV.

This clonotype was seen a few times. The CDR3 coding sequence is TGTGCCAGCGGGAGACTAGCGGGGTTTTTGGATACGCAGTATTTT. It encodes CASGRLAGFLDTQYF. The chain uses TRBV6-2 or TRBV6-3 and TRBJ2-3, with 11 bases aligning to TRBD2. This CDR3 is 15 amino acids long. The V gene end was trimmed by 8 bases and the J gene end by 6 bases; junction bases not matched to a gene: 10. Germline V lookup: CDR1 MNHEY, CDR2 SVGEGT.

This clonotype was detected only a few times. DNA of the CDR3: TGTGCCAGCAGTTATCCCGGGGGACAAGAGACCCAGTACTTC. As protein: CASSYPGGQETQYF. The chain uses TRBV6-5 and TRBJ2-5; tentative D call: TRBD2 (6 bases). Between the trimmed V and J ends, which lost 3 bases and 2 bases, there was a span of 10 bases. The CDR3 runs to 14 residues. The germline CDR1 and CDR2 sequences are MNHEY and SVGAGI.

This clonotype has just a few counts. The chain carries TRBV18 and TRBJ1-5; D is possibly TRBD1 (5 bases). The germline CDR1 and CDR2 sequences are KGHSH and LQKENI. V was cut by 3 bases and J by 0 bases, with 21 bases left in between. The CDR3 runs to 19 residues. CDR3 amino acids: CASSPRQGGPSYSNQPQHF. The CDR3 DNA sequence: TGTGCCAGCTCACCCCGTCAGGGCGGCCCGTCTTATAGCAATCAGCCCCAGCATTTT.

In its sample, this clonotype was seen many times. V and J are TRBV7-2 and TRBJ2-5; possibly TRBD1 or TRBD2 for D (5 bases each). CDR1 is SGHTA, CDR2 FQGNSA, per germline. The CDR3 is 16 residues long. The V gene lost 3 bases and the J gene lost 4 bases, with 18 bases spanning the gap. CDR3 amino acids: CASSFLGAAAGETQYF. The CDR3 DNA sequence: TGTGCCAGCAGCTTTCTCGGGGCAGCTGCGGGAGAGACCCAGTACTTC.

This clonotype was seen a few times. CDR3: CSVKPGQNSGANVLTF. CDR3 DNA sequence: TGCAGCGTTAAGCCGGGACAGAACTCTGGGGCCAACGTCCTGACTTTC. The V and J genes are TRBV29-1 and TRBJ2-6; 7 positions match TRBD1. There are 16 residues in the CDR3. Germline V gene sequence: CDR1 SQVTM, CDR2 ANQGSEA. J lost 0 bases, V lost 5 bases, and 7 bases had no gene match.

V gene TRBV7-9 combines with J gene TRBJ2-6, with D perhaps TRBD2 (5 bases). V dropped 5 bases and J dropped 4 bases, with 15 bases sitting between them. The CDR3 extends over 16 amino acids. Germline V gives CDR1 SEHNR, CDR2 FQNEAQ (reference sequence). The DNA of the CDR3 is TGTGCCAGCAGCCCCTTGTCGGGATCGGGGGCCAACGTCCTGACTTTC. Translated: CASSPLSGSGANVLTF.

This clonotype was picked up many times. The rearrangement links TRBV7-7 to TRBJ2-3; TRBD1 or TRBD2 may be the D gene (5 bases each). Trimming pared 5 bases from V and 0 bases from J, leaving 18 bases between. The CDR3 loop spans 17 amino acids. The V gene's germline CDR1 is SSHAT and CDR2 FNYEAQ (reference sequence). The DNA of the CDR3 is TGTGCCAGCAGCCCCCGCCCCTGGGGGTCTAGCACAGATACGCAGTATTTT. This gives the protein CASSPRPWGSSTDTQYF. Filled out from reference TRBV7-7 and TRBJ2-3, the complete variable domain reads GAGVSQSPRYKVTKRGQDVTLRCDPISSHATLYWYQQALGQGPEFLTYFNYEAQPDKSGLPSDRFSAERPEGSISTLTIQRTEQRDSAMYRCASSPRPWGSSTDTQYFGPGTRLTVL.

The chain employs TRBV27 and TRBJ2-7, with D possibly matching TRBD1 (5 bases). This CDR3 spans 14 amino acids. With 2 bases removed from V and 3 bases from J, the gap between germline ends came to 11 bases. CDR1 MNHEY and CDR2 SMNVEV come from the germline V gene (reference sequence). The CDR3 DNA reads as TGTGCCAGCAGTTTAAAGGCAGGGCACTACGAGCAGTACGTC. Its translation: CASSLKAGHYEQYV.

The chain recombines TRBV15 with TRBJ2-2, with a possible D match to TRBD1 (5 bases). Germline V gene sequence: CDR1 LNHNV, CDR2 YYDKDF (reference sequence). The CDR3 has 15 amino acids. The V and J ends lost 7 bases and 5 bases respectively, with 17 bases between them. Here the CDR3 reads CATNVRGRGTGELFF. DNA for the CDR3: TGTGCCACCAACGTAAGGGGAAGGGGTACCGGGGAGCTGTTTTTT.